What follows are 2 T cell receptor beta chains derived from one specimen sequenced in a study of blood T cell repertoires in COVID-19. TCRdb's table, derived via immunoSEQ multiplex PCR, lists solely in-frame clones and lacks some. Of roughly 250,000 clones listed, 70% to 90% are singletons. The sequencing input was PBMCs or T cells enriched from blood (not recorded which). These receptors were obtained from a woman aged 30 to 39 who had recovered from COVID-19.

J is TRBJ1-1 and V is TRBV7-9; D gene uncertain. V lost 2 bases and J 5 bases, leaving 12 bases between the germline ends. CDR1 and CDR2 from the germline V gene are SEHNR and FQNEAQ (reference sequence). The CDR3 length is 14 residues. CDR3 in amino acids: CASSLWRVETEAFF. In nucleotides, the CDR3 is TGTGCCAGCAGCTTATGGAGGGTAGAAACTGAAGCTTTCTTT.

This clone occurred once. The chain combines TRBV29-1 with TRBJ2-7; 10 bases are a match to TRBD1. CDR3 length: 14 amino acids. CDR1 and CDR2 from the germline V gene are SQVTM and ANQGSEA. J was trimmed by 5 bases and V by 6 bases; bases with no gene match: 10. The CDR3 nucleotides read TGCAGCGTCGCGAACCGGGACAGGGGACACGAGCAGTACTTC. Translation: CSVANRDRGHEQYF.